What follows is one TCR beta chain and its context. What it binds is unknown. Second-dose intervals near 4 or 12 weeks were combined. Only in-frame clones appear in the TCRdb table, and some are missing; sequencing was by immunoSEQ multiplex PCR. The table shows more than 75,000 clones, with 88% occurring only once. This sample is drawn from a study of T cell responses to AZD1222 COVID-19 vaccine. Findings and caveats of the study: Two doses of AZD1222 preceded a rise in Spike-specific TCR breadth and depth. Reportedly, nearly half the spike-specific TCRs target unmutated variant regions.

The germline V gene encodes CDR1 MDHEN and CDR2 SYDVKM. This CDR3 is built from 17 residues. V trimming: 2 bases; J trimming: 5 bases; junction bases outside the gene matches: 10. The clonotype originates from an adult who received the AZD1222 COVID-19 vaccine. This chain links TRBV28 with TRBJ1-5, with 9 bases aligning to TRBD1. This specimen was peripheral blood, taken 28 days after the second AZD1222 dose. CDR3: CASSLDIRDRVHQPQHF. CDR3 DNA sequence: TGTGCCAGCAGTTTAGATATCCGGGACAGGGTACATCAGCCCCAGCATTTT.